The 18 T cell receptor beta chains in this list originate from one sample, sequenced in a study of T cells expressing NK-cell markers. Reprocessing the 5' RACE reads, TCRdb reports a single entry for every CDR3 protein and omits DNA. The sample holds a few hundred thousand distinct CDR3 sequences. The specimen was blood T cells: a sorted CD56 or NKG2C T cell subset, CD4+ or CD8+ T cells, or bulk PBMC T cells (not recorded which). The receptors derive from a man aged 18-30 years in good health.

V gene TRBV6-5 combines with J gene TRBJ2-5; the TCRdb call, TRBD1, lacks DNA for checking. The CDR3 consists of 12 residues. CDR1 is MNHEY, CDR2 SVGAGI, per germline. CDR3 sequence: CASSYVGGAQYF.

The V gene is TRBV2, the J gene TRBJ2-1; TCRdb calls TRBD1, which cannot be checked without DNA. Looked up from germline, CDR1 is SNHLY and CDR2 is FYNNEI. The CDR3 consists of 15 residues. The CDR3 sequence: CASSEGIRGRSIQFF.

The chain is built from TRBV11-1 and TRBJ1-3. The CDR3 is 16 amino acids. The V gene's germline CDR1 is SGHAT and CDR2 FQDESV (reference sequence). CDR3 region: CASSEIDLFSGNTIYF.

The CDR3 here is CAISESGGSPLHF. The J gene is TRBJ1-6, the V gene TRBV10-3; lacking DNA, the TRBD1 call made by TCRdb goes unchecked. CDR3 length: 13 amino acids. Germline V gene lookup returns CDR1 ENHRY and CDR2 SYGVKD.

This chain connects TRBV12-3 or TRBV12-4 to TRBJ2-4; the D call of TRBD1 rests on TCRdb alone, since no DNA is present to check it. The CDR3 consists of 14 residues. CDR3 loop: CASSPRDRVHIQYF.

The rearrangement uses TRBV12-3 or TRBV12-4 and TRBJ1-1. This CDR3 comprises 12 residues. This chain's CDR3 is CASSLYRREAFF.

The CDR3 sequence is CASSRGPRSGSTDTQYF. V and J are TRBV3-1 and TRBJ2-3; the TRBD2 assignment by TCRdb is unverifiable without DNA. This CDR3 region has 17 residues. Germline CDR1 reads LGHDT; CDR2 reads YNNKEL (reference sequence).

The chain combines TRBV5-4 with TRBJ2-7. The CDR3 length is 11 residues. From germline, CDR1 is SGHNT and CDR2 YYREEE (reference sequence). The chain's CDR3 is CASSLYGEQYF.

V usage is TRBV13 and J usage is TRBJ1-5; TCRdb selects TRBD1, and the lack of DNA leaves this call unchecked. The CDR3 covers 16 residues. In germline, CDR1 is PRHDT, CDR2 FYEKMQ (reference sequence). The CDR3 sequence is CASSLGQGTTNQPQHF.

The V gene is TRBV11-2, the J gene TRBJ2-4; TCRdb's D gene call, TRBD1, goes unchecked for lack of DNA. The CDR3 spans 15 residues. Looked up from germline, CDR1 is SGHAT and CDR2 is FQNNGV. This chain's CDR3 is CASSFEGASKNIQYF.

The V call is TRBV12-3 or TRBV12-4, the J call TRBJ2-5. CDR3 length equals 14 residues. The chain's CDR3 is CASSPIARGETQYF.

This CDR3 is CASSLSRAALTGELFF. The chain joins TRBV18 to TRBJ2-2; TCRdb picks TRBD2, but there is no DNA to check that call. Germline V gene lookup returns CDR1 KGHSH and CDR2 LQKENI. The CDR3 is 16 amino acids.

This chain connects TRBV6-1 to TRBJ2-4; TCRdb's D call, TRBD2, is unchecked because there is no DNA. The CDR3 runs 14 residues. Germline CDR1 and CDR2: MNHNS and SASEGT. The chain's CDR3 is CASSQRTSENIQYF.

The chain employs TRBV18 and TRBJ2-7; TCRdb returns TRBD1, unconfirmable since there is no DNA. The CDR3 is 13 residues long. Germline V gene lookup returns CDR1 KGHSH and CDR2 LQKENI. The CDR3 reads CASSRDGSYEQYF.

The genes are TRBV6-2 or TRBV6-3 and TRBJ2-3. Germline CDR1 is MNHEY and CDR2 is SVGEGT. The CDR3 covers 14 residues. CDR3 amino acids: CASSYSMPTDTQYF.

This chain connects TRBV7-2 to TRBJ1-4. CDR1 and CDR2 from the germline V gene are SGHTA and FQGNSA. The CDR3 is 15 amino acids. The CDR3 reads CASSLVGATNEKLFF.

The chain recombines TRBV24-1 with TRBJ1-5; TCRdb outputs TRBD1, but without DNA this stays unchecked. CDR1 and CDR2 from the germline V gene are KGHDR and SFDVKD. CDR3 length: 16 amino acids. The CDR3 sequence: CATSASGTPRNQPQHF.

CDR3 sequence: CAIGGGRTDTQYF. The chain has TRBV10-3 and TRBJ2-3; TCRdb outputs TRBD1, but without DNA this stays unchecked. CDR1 ENHRY and CDR2 SYGVKD come from the germline V gene. The CDR3 is 13 residues long.